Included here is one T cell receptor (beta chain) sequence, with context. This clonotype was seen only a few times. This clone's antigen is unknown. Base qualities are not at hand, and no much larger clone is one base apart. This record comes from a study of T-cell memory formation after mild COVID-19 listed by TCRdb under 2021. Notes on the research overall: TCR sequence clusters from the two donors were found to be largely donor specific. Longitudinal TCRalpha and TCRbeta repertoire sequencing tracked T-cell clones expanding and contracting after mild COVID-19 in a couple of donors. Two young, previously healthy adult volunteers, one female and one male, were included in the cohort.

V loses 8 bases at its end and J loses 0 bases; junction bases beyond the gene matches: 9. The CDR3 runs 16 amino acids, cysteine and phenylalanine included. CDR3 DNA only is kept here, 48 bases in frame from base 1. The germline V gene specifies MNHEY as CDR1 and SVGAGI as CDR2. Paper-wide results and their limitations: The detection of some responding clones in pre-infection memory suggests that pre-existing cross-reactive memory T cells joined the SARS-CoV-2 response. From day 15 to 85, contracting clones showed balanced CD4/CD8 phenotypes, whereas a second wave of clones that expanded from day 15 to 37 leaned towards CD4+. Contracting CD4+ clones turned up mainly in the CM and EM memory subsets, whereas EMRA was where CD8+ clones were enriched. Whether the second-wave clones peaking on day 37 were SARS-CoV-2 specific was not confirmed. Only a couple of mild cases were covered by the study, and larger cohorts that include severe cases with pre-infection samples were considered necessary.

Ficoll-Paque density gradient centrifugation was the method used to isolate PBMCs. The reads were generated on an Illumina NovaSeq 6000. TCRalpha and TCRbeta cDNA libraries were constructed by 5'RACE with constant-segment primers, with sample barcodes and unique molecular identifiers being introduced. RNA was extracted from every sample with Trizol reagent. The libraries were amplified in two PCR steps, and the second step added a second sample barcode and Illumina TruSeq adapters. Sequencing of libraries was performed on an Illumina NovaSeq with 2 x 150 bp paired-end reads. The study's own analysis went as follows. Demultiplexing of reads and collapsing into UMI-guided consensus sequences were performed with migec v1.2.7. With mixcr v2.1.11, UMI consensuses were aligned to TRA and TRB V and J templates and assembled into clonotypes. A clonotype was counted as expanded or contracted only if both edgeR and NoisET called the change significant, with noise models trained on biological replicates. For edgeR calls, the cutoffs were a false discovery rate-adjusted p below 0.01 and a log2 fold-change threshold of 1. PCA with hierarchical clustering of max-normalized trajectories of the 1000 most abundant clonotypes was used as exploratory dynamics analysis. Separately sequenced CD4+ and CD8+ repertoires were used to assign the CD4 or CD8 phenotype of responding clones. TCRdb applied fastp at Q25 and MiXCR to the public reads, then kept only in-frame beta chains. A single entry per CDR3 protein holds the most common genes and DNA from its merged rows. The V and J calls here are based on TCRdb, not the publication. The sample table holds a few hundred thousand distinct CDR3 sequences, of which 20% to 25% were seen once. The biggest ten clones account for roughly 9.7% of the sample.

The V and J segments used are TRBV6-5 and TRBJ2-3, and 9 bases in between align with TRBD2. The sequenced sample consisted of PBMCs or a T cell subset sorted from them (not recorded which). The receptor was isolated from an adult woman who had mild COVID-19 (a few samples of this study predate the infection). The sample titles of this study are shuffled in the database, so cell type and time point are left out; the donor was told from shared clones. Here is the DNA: TGTGCCAGCCGACGGACTAGCGCAGCTAGCACAGATACGCAGTATTTT. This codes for CASRRTSAASTDTQYF.